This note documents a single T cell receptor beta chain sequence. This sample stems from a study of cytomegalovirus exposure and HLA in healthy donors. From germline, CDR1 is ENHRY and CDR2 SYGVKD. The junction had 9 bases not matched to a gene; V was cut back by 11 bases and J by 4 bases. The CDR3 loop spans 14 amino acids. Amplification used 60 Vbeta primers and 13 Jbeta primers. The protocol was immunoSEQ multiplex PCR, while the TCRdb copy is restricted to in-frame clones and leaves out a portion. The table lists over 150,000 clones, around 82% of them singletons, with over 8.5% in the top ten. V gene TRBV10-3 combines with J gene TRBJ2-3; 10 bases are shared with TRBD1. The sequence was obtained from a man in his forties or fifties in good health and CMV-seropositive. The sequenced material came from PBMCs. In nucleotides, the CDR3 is TGTGCCGCCACAGACAGGGGGCAGTCAGATACGCAGTATTTT. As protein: CAATDRGQSDTQYF.